This TCR beta chain came from a study of T cells after yellow fever vaccination. Study-level information: With SMART-Seq v4 Ultra Low Input, the fractions containing low cell numbers were prepared. Study results and limitations: The booster saw the reappearance of most primary-vaccination clones (roughly 96% CD4, around 90% CD8).

This clonotype has at least ten counts. TCRdb re-derived calls from the 5' RACE reads in MiXCR, one entry per CDR3 protein. In the table there are 55,000 or so distinct CDR3 sequences, 6.6% of which are singletons. The sequence derives from a man between 18 and 29 years old who received the YFV17D yellow fever vaccine. Source: CD8+ T cells not binding an NS4B(214-222) dextramer, sorted from PBMCs, taken more than 35 days after the first yellow fever vaccination.

The chain's CDR3 is CASSLSVVLGRGGRVTDTQYF. CDR3 DNA: TGTGCCAGCAGCTTGTCAGTGGTGCTTGGGCGGGGGGGCCGGGTCACAGATACGCAGTATTTT. This chain joins TRBV5-4 and TRBJ2-3; 9 positions match TRBD2. CDR3 length: 21 amino acids. The junction had 20 bases not matched to a gene; V was cut back by 1 base and J by 2 bases. Germline V gene data show CDR1 as SGHNT and CDR2 as YYREEE (reference sequence).